Listed below are T cell receptor beta chains from one sample, sequenced in a study of blood T cell repertoires in COVID-19. Some clones are missing from TCRdb's copy, which holds only in-frame ones; the method was immunoSEQ multiplex PCR. The sample consists of about 140,000 clones, roughly 80% of them appearing once. Sequenced material: peripheral blood. The origin of the receptors is a man between 50 and 59 years old with acute or convalescent COVID-19. The CDR3 runs from the conserved cysteine through the conserved F or W. D genes are given only for firm matches. Size values are once, few and many counts, or a class for expanded clones, and some rows have none.

TRBJ2-1 | TRBV11-1 | NA | NA | TGTGCCAGCAGCTCCCCCGGGGGATACAATGAGCAGTTCTTC | CASSSPGGYNEQFF
TRBJ2-3 | TRBV4-1 | TRBD2 | NA | TGCGCCAGCAGCCAAGATCGGGGACTAGCGGGGGCCCGGGCCCACACAGATACGCAGTATTTT | CASSQDRGLAGARAHTDTQYF
TRBJ1-1 | TRBV27 | TRBD1 | NA | TGTGCCAGCAGTACGACAGGGGTTTGGACTGAAGCTTTCTTT | CASSTTGVWTEAFF
TRBJ1-6 | TRBV11-2 | NA | NA | TGTGCCAGCAGCACGCGGACAGATAATTCACCCCTCCACTTT | CASSTRTDNSPLHF
TRBJ2-3 | TRBV30 | NA | NA | TGTGCCTCGGGAAGAGATACGCAGTATTTT | CASGRDTQYF
TRBJ1-5 | TRBV27 | NA | once | TGTGCCAGCAGTTTCTCCTTGTATAATCAGCCCCAGCATTTT | CASSFSLYNQPQHF
TRBJ1-6 | TRBV11-2 | NA | NA | TGTGCCAGCAGCTTAGCACCCACAGGGAACTCACCCCTCCACTTT | CASSLAPTGNSPLHF
TRBJ2-1 | TRBV6-5 | TRBD1 | NA | TGTGCCAGCAGTCAGTCCGGGACAGGGGTCGAGCAGTTCTTC | CASSQSGTGVEQFF
TRBJ1-6 | TRBV10-3 | NA | once | TGTGCCATCAGTGAGGAAGAGGTCCACAATTCACCCCTCCACTTT | CAISEEEVHNSPLHF
TRBJ1-5 | TRBV27 | NA | NA | TGTGCCAGCAGTTTAACACCCAATCAGCCCCAGCATTTT | CASSLTPNQPQHF
TRBJ2-3 | TRBV5-1 | NA | NA | TGCGCCAGCAGCTTGACAGGGTTCGGCACAGATACGCAGTATTTT | CASSLTGFGTDTQYF
TRBJ1-5 | TRBV21-1 | NA | NA | TGTGCCAGCAACGACCGGGACAGGCGACACCTTTATAGCAATCAGCCCCAGCATTTT | CASNDRDRRHLYSNQPQHF